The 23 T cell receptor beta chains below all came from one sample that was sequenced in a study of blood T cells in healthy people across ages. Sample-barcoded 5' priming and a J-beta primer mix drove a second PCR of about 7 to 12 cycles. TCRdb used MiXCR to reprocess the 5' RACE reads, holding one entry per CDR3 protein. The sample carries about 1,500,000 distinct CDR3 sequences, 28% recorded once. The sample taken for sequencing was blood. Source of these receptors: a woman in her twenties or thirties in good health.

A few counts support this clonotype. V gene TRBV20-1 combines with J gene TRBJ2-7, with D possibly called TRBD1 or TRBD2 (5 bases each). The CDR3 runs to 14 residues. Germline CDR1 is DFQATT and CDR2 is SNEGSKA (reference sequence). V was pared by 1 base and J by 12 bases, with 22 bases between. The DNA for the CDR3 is TGCAGTGCTAGAGCCGGGACGCGTACGGGTGCTCCGTACTTC. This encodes CSARAGTRTGAPYF.

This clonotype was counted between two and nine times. CDR3 sequence (DNA): TGTGCCAGCAGTTTGGCTAGCGCATACACAGATACGCAGTATTTT. Its translation is CASSLASAYTDTQYF. This chain uses TRBV12-3 or TRBV12-4 with TRBJ2-3; D perhaps matches TRBD2 (6 bases). The CDR3 is made up of 15 amino acids. V gave up 3 bases and J gave up 2 bases, with 12 bases separating them.

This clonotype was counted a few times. For the CDR3, the DNA is TGTGCCAGCAGTCTTTTGACTGGGAAGGGGTCCTACGAGCAGTACTTC. Its translation is CASSLLTGKGSYEQYF. V and J are TRBV6-1 and TRBJ2-7, with D possibly TRBD1 on 5 matching bases. There are 16 residues in the CDR3. The V end lost 5 bases, the J end lost 1 base, and 18 bases lay between the germline ends. The germline V gene encodes CDR1 MNHNS and CDR2 SASEGT.

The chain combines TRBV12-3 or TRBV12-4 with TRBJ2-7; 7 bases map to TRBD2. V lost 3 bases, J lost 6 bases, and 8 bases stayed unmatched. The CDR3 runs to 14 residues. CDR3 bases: TGTGCCAGCAGTTTTGGGGTAGCGGGCACCGAGCAGTACTTC. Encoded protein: CASSFGVAGTEQYF.

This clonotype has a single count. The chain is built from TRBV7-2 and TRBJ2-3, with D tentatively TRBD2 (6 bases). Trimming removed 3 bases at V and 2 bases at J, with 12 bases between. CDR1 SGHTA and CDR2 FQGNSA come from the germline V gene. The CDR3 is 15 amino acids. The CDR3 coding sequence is TGTGCCAGCAGCTTTCGTGGGAGGATCACAGATACGCAGTATTTT. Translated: CASSFRGRITDTQYF.

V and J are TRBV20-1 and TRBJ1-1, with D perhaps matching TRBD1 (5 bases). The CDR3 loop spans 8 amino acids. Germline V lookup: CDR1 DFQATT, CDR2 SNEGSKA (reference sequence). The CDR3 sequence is CIGARAFF. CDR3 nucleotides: TGCATTGGGGCGCGGGCTTTCTTT.

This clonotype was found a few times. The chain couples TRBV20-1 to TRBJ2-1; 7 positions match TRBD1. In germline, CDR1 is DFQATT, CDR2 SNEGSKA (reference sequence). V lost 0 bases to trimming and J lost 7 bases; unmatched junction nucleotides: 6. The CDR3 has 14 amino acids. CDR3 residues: CSARDVTGTNEQFF. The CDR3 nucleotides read TGCAGTGCTAGAGATGTGACAGGGACAAATGAGCAGTTCTTC.

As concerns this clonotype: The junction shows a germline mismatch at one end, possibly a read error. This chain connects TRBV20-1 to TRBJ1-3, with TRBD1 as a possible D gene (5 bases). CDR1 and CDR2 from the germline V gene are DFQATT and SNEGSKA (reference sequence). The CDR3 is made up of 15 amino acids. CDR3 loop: CSARARGDFGNTIYF. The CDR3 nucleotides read TGTAGTGCTAGGGCCCGGGGGGACTTTGGAAACACCATATATTTT.

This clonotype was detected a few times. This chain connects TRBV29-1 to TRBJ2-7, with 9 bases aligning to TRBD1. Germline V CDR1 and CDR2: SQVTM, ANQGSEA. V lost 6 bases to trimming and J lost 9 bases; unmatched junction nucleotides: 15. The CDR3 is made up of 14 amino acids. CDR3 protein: CSVVEAGQGYRQYF. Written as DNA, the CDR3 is TGCAGCGTCGTAGAGGCGGGACAGGGATATCGGCAGTACTTC.

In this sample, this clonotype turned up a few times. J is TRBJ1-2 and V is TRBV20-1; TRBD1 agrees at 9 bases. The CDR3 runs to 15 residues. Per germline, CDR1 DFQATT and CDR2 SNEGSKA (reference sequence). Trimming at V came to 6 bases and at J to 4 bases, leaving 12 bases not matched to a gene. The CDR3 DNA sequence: TGCAGTGCGGGATCAGCGGGACAGGGTAGCTATGGCTACACCTTC. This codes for CSAGSAGQGSYGYTF.

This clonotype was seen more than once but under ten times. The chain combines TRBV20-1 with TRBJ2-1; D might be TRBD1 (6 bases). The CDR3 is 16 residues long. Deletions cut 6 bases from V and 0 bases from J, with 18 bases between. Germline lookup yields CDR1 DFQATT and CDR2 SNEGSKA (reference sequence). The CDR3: CSAGSDRFSSYNEQFF. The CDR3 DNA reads TGCAGTGCAGGGTCTGACAGGTTTAGCTCCTACAATGAGCAGTTCTTC.

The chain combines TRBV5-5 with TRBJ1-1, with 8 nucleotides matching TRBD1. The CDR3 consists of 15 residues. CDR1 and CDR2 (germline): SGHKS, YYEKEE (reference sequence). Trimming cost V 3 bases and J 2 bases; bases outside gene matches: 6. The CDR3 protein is CASSSTGDRNTEAFF. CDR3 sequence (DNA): TGTGCCAGCAGCTCGACAGGGGACAGAAACACTGAAGCTTTCTTT.

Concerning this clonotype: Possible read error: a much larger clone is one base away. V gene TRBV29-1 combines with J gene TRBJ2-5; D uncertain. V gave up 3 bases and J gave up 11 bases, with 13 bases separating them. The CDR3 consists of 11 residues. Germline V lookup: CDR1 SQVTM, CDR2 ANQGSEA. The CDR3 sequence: CSVDGVNEQYF. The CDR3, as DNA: TGCAGCGTTGATGGGGTAAATGAGCAGTACTTC.

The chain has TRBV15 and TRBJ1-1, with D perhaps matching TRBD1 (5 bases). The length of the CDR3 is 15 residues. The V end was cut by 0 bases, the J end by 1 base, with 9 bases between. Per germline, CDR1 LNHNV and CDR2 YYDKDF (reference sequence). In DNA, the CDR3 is TGTGCCACCAGCAGAGAGGGGGTCGGGAACACTGAAGCTTTCTTT. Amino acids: CATSREGVGNTEAFF.

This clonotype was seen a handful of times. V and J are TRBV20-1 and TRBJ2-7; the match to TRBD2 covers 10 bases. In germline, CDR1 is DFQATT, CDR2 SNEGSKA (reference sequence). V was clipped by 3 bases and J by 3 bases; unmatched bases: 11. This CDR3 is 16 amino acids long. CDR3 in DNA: TGCAGTGCTAGCGCAACTAGCGGGACCCTTAGCTACGAGCAGTACTTC. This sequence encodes CSASATSGTLSYEQYF.

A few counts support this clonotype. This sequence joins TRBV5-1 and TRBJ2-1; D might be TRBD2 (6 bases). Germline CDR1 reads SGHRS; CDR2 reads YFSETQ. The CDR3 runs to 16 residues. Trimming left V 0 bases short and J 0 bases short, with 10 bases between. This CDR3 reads CASSLGAGISYNEQFF. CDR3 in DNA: TGCGCCAGCAGCTTGGGGGCGGGGATCTCCTACAATGAGCAGTTCTTC. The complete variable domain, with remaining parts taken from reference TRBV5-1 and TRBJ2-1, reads KAGVTQTPRYLIKTRGQQVTLSCSPISGHRSVSWYQQTPGQGLQFLFEYFSETQRNKGNFPGRFSGRQFSNSRSEMNVSTLELGDSALYLCASSLGAGISYNEQFFGPGTRLTVL.

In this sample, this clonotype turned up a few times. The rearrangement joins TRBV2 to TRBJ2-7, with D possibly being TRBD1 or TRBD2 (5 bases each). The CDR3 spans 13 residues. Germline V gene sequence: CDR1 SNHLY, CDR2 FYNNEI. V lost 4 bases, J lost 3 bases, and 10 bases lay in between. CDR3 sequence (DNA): TGTGCCAGCAGTGGTCATGGGGGCTACGAGCAGTACTTC. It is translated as CASSGHGGYEQYF.

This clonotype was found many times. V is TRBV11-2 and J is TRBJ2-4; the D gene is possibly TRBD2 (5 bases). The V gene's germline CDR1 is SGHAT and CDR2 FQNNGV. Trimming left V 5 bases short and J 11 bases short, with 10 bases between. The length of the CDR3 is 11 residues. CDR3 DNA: TGTGCCAGCAGCGCCACTAGTGTTCAGTACTTC. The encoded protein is CASSATSVQYF.

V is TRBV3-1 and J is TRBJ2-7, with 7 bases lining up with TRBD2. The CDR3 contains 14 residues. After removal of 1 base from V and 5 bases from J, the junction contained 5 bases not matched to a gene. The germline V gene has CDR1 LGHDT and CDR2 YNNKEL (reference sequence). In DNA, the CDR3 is TGTGCCAGCAGCCAAGGAGCGGGGAGTGACGAGCAGTACTTC. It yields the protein CASSQGAGSDEQYF.

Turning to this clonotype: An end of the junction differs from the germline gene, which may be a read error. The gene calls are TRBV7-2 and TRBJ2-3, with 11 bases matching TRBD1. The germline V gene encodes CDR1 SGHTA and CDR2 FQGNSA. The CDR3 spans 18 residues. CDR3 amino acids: CASSPPGSGQGVRDMQYF. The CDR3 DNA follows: TGTGCCAGCAGCCCGCCAGGCTCGGGACAGGGGGTTAGAGATATGCAGTATTTT.

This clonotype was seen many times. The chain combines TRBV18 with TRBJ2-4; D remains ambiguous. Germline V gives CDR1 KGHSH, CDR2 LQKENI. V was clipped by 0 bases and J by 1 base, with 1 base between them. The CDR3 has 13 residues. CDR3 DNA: TGTGCCAGCTCACCACCGGCCAAAAACATTCAGTACTTC. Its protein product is CASSPPAKNIQYF.

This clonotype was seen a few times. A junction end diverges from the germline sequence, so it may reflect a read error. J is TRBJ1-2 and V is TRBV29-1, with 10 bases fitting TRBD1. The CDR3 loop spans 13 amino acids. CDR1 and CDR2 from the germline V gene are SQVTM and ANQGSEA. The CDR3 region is CSVITGTGEGCTF. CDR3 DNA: TGCAGCGTTATAACCGGGACAGGGGAAGGCTGCACCTTC.

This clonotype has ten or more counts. The DNA of the CDR3 is TGTGCCAGCACCCCTGCCGGGAGCTCCTACGAGCAGTACTTC. Its protein product is CASTPAGSSYEQYF. The V and J genes are TRBV27 and TRBJ2-7, with TRBD2 as a possible D gene (6 bases). Germline CDR1 MNHEY, CDR2 SMNVEV (reference sequence). This CDR3 is 14 amino acids long. V lost 7 bases to trimming and J lost 0 bases, with 13 bases between them.